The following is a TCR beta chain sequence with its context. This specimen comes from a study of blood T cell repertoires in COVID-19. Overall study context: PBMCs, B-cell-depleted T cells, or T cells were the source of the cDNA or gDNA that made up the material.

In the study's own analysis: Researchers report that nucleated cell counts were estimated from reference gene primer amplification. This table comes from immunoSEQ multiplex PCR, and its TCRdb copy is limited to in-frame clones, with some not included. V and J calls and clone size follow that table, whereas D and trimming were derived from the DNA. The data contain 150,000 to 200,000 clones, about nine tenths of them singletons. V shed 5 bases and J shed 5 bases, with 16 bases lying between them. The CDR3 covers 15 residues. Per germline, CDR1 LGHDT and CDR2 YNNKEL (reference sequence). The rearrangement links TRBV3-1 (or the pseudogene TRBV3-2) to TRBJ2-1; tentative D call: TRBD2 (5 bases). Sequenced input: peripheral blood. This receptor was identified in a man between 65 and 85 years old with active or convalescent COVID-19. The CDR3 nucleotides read TGTGCCAGCAGCAGGACTGCCCTTTGGGACAATGAGCAGTTCTTC. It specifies CASSRTALWDNEQFF.